The 23 T cell receptor beta chains in this list originate from one sample, sequenced in a study of response to subunit inactivated influenza vaccine (dated by TCRdb to 2016 to 2019). The method was RT-PCR. Sequencing was carried out with an Illumina HiSeq 2500. TCRdb's own reprocessing of the public reads used fastp at Q25 and MiXCR and kept productive beta chains. Entries that share a CDR3 protein sequence are merged under the most common genes and DNA. A total of under 550,000 distinct CDR3 sequences appear in this sample, approximately 7.6% of them only once. The ten largest clonotypes hold approximately 12% of the sample. This specimen consisted of PBMCs from blood, obtained roughly 24 months after vaccination. Receptors originate from a man aged 50 to 69 who received an inactivated influenza vaccine. Donor details come from another sample of the same person, matched by shared clones.

J is TRBJ2-7 and V is TRBV20-1; TRBD2 aligns across 14 bases. The germline V gene has CDR1 DFQATT and CDR2 SNEGSKA (reference sequence). The V and J ends lost 3 bases and 4 bases, in that order; junction bases with no gene match: 11. The CDR3 covers 17 residues. CDR3 coding DNA: TGCAGTGCTAGCCCGACTAGCGGGAGGGCCCTCTCGTACGAGCAGTACTTC. This sequence encodes CSASPTSGRALSYEQYF.

This clonotype was detected ten times or more. V gene TRBV10-3 combines with J gene TRBJ2-1; D call uncertain. V lost 0 bases, J lost 0 bases, and 9 bases lay in between. Germline V gene data show CDR1 as ENHRY and CDR2 as SYGVKD. This CDR3 is 16 amino acids long. CDR3 DNA: TGTGCCATCAGTGAGTCCACAGCCTCCTCCTACAATGAGCAGTTCTTC. It specifies CAISESTASSYNEQFF.

This clonotype showed up just a few times. The chain carries TRBV25-1 and TRBJ1-1; a weak D match, TRBD1 (6 bases). The germline V gene has CDR1 MGHDK and CDR2 SYGVNS. The CDR3 has 14 residues. Trimming took 4 bases from V and 4 from J, leaving 13 bases between them. The CDR3 DNA reads as TGTGCCAGCAGTGGACCCACAGGGATCACTGAAGCTTTCTTT. Its protein product is CASSGPTGITEAFF.

The table lists this clonotype with many counts. The J gene is TRBJ1-4, the V gene TRBV6-2 or TRBV6-3, with 7 bases lining up with TRBD1. J was trimmed by 7 bases and V by 6 bases; bases with no gene match: 8. This CDR3 is 14 amino acids long. Germline V lookup: CDR1 MNHEY, CDR2 SVGEGT. The CDR3 sequence is CASSRQGVGEKLFF. The CDR3 DNA follows: TGTGCCAGCAGCCGACAGGGTGTCGGTGAAAAACTGTTTTTT.

This clonotype was counted between two and nine times. This chain links TRBV6-1 with TRBJ2-7; TRBD1 might be the D (7 bases). V was cut by 9 bases and J by 3 bases, with 18 bases left in between. Germline CDR1 is MNHNS and CDR2 is SASEGT. The CDR3 extends over 14 amino acids. The CDR3 DNA sequence: TGTGCCAGTCTAAGCCGCAGGGGGGTCTACGAGCAGTACTTC. This codes for CASLSRRGVYEQYF.

The chain links TRBV6-4 to TRBJ2-7, with 10 bases aligning to TRBD2. The CDR3 is 15 residues long. The junction had 3 bases not matched to a gene; V was cut back by 4 bases and J by 0 bases. CDR1 and CDR2 from the germline V gene are MRHNA and SNTAGT. The CDR3 DNA sequence: TGTGCCAGCAGTGTTGCTAGCGGGGGCTCCTACGAGCAGTACTTC. Translation gives CASSVASGGSYEQYF.

The rearrangement uses TRBV18 and TRBJ1-3; D gene unclear. CDR1 is KGHSH and CDR2 is LQKENI in the germline V gene. V was clipped by 3 bases and J by 1 base, with 13 bases between them. There are 16 residues in the CDR3. In DNA, the CDR3 is TGTGCCAGCTCACCGGGTTTGTCCGGATCTGGAAACACCATATATTTT. Translation: CASSPGLSGSGNTIYF.

The rearrangement links TRBV3-1 to TRBJ2-1; weak D call: TRBD2 (5 bases). Germline assignment: CDR1 LGHDT and CDR2 YNNKEL (reference sequence). The CDR3 length is 14 residues. Between the trimmed V and J ends, which lost 3 bases and 5 bases, there was a span of 11 bases. The CDR3 DNA reads TGTGCCAGCAGCCAGAGCCCTAGCAACAATGAGCAGTTCTTC. Translated: CASSQSPSNNEQFF.

This clonotype was found many times. The rearrangement joins TRBV7-3 to TRBJ2-2, with 7 bases lining up with TRBD2. The germline CDR1 and CDR2 sequences are SGHTA and FQGTGA. The CDR3 sequence is 16 residues long. J was trimmed by 4 bases and V by 5 bases; bases with no gene match: 10. The CDR3 sequence: CASSPSGVGGTGELFF. The CDR3 bases are TGTGCCAGCAGCCCAAGCGGGGTAGGAGGCACCGGGGAGCTGTTTTTT.

This clonotype was counted ten times or more. The J gene is TRBJ2-7, the V gene TRBV5-1; 9 bases line up with TRBD1. The CDR3 extends over 13 amino acids. After removal of 6 bases from V and 5 bases from J, the junction contained 6 bases not matched to a gene. Germline loops: CDR1 SGHRS, CDR2 YFSETQ. CDR3 DNA: TGCGCCAGCACCCGGGACAGGGTAAACGAGCAGTACTTC. Amino acids: CASTRDRVNEQYF.

The chain uses TRBV20-1 and TRBJ2-5, with D perhaps TRBD2 (7 bases). The CDR3 loop spans 13 amino acids. The germline gives CDR1 DFQATT, CDR2 SNEGSKA (reference sequence). V lost 5 bases, J lost 5 bases, and 15 bases lay in between. In DNA, the CDR3 is TGCAGTGCTGAGGGGGGAGGGACGGAGACCCAGTACTTC. This translates into CSAEGGGTETQYF.

The V call is TRBV10-3, the J call TRBJ2-1, with 12 bases lining up with TRBD1. From germline, CDR1 is ENHRY and CDR2 SYGVKD. With 6 bases clipped from V and 10 bases from J, the junction kept 7 bases outside the gene matches. The length of the CDR3 is 14 residues. CDR3: CAIRGTGGLVEQFF. CDR3 sequence (DNA): TGTGCCATCAGGGGGACAGGGGGCCTGGTAGAGCAGTTCTTC.

This clonotype occurred a few times. The rearrangement links TRBV7-9 to TRBJ1-1; possibly TRBD1 for D (6 bases). This CDR3 has 13 residues. Germline V gene lookup returns CDR1 SEHNR and CDR2 FQNEAQ (reference sequence). The V gene lost 1 base and the J gene lost 9 bases, with 12 bases spanning the gap. CDR3 sequence: CASSLEQGRKAFF. For the CDR3, the DNA is TGTGCCAGCAGCTTAGAACAGGGAAGGAAAGCTTTCTTT.

The table lists this clonotype with many counts. The rearrangement joins TRBV6-2 or TRBV6-3 to TRBJ2-7; D is uncertain. V was pared by 2 bases and J by 0 bases, with 5 bases between. This CDR3 is built from 13 residues. Germline V gene sequence: CDR1 MNHEY, CDR2 SVGEGT. CDR3 nucleotides: TGTGCCAGCAGTTACCAAGGCTCCTACGAGCAGTACTTC. Translating it yields CASSYQGSYEQYF.

The rearrangement links TRBV7-2 to TRBJ2-1; D possibly corresponds to TRBD1 (5 bases). Germline CDR1 and CDR2: SGHTA and FQGNSA. The CDR3 covers 15 residues. Trimming shortened V by 7 bases and J by 9 bases, and 22 bases separated the two germline ends. CDR3 amino acids: CASTLGLVWQGEQFF. The CDR3 region has the DNA TGTGCCAGCACCCTAGGTCTAGTTTGGCAGGGTGAGCAGTTCTTC.

This clonotype was detected many times. This chain joins TRBV20-1 and TRBJ1-5, with 7 bases matching TRBD1. The CDR3 sequence is 13 residues long. Germline-derived CDR1 and CDR2 are DFQATT and SNEGSKA (reference sequence). Germline trimming cut 5 bases from V and 7 bases from J; bases unmatched to any gene: 8. DNA of the CDR3: TGCAGTGCTCCGGGACAGCCGGACCAGCCCCAGCATTTT. Translation gives CSAPGQPDQPQHF.

This clonotype was counted only a few times. The rearrangement links TRBV7-2 to TRBJ2-1, with TRBD2 as a possible D gene (5 bases). Germline values: CDR1 SGHTA, CDR2 FQGNSA. The CDR3 is made up of 15 amino acids. The V gene lost 3 bases and the J gene lost 9 bases, with 18 bases spanning the gap. The DNA of the CDR3 is TGTGCCAGCAGCTTTTATCAAGGCCAAGGGAGTGAGCAGTTCTTC. Its translation is CASSFYQGQGSEQFF.

The CDR3 loop is CASSSSPGTDTQYF. The CDR3 DNA follows: TGTGCCAGCAGTTCCTCCCCGGGCACAGATACGCAGTATTTT. The J gene is TRBJ2-3, the V gene TRBV28; D not resolved. The V end was cut by 4 bases, the J end by 1 base, with 9 bases between. Germline assignment: CDR1 MDHEN and CDR2 SYDVKM. The CDR3 length is 14 residues.

This clonotype was detected many times. Mismatch with germline at one junction end may stem from a read error. The V call is TRBV7-2, the J call TRBJ1-6, with 8 nucleotides matching TRBD1. Germline CDR1 is SGHTA and CDR2 is FQGNSA. This CDR3 has 14 amino acids. CDR3 in DNA: TGCGCCAGCAGCCTGGGACAGGTTAATTCACCCCTCCACTTT. Its translation is CASSLGQVNSPLHF.

This clonotype was counted at least ten times. J is TRBJ2-1 and V is TRBV7-2, with D possibly TRBD2 on 5 matching bases. The CDR3 has 12 amino acids. Germline CDR1 and CDR2: SGHTA and FQGNSA. V was cut by 1 base and J by 10 bases, with 8 bases left in between. The CDR3 sequence is CASSLVPGEQFF. CDR3 nucleotide sequence: TGTGCCAGCAGCTTAGTTCCGGGAGAGCAGTTCTTC.

This clonotype was counted between two and nine times. The rearrangement uses TRBV2 and TRBJ2-1; 13 nucleotides align to TRBD2. Germline CDR1 reads SNHLY; CDR2 reads FYNNEI. Unmatched junction bases numbered 3, after V lost 6 bases and J lost 7 bases. The CDR3 length is 14 residues. The CDR3 reads CASRLAGGLNEQFF. The CDR3 DNA sequence: TGTGCCAGCAGACTAGCGGGGGGGCTGAATGAGCAGTTCTTC.

The V gene is TRBV20-1, the J gene TRBJ1-3; no clear D gene. The ends were cut back, 6 bases at V and 0 bases at J, with 12 bases in the middle. CDR3 length: 14 residues. Germline V gene sequence: CDR1 DFQATT, CDR2 SNEGSKA (reference sequence). This chain's CDR3 is CSALDPTSGNTIYF. The CDR3, as DNA: TGCAGTGCCTTAGACCCTACCTCTGGAAACACCATATATTTT.

This sequence joins TRBV20-1 and TRBJ2-3; 7 positions match TRBD1. The germline CDR1 and CDR2 sequences are DFQATT and SNEGSKA (reference sequence). The CDR3 is made up of 16 amino acids. V lost 0 bases, J lost 3 bases, and 9 bases stayed unmatched. CDR3 amino acids: CSARDLKGQSTDTQYF. DNA for the CDR3: TGCAGTGCTAGAGATCTGAAGGGACAGAGTACAGATACGCAGTATTTT.